Listed here are 17 T cell receptor beta chains from one sample, sequenced in a study of blood T cells in healthy people across ages. Together with a sample-barcoded 5' primer, a J-beta primer mix was included in a second PCR lasting about 7 to 12 cycles. TCRdb passed the 5' RACE reads through MiXCR, listing each CDR3 protein once. Of some 700,000 distinct CDR3 sequences in the sample, about a fifth were seen once. The sequenced sample consisted of blood. The source is a man aged 70 or older in good health.

The chain carries TRBV7-2 and TRBJ2-1; 8 bases are shared with TRBD2. Germline CDR1 SGHTA, CDR2 FQGNSA. The V and J ends lost 8 bases and 6 bases, in that order; junction bases with no gene match: 9. The CDR3 loop spans 14 amino acids. The CDR3 here is CASEYSGGGNEQFF. As DNA, the CDR3 is TGTGCCAGCGAGTACAGCGGGGGTGGCAATGAGCAGTTCTTC.

DNA for the CDR3: TGTGCCACCAGCAGTGAGAGGGCTGGGGCCAACGTCCTGACTTTC. Protein: CATSSERAGANVLTF. This chain joins TRBV15 and TRBJ2-6; D possibly corresponds to TRBD2 (5 bases). V was clipped by 3 bases and J by 2 bases, with 8 bases between them. CDR3 length: 15 amino acids. Germline CDR1 reads LNHNV; CDR2 reads YYDKDF (reference sequence).

This clonotype was seen only a few times. The chain carries TRBV18 and TRBJ2-5; no definite D call. Matching the DNA end better, TRBJ2-7 makes the J call doubtful. This CDR3 is 12 amino acids long. The germline CDR1 and CDR2 sequences are KGHSH and LQKENI. The CDR3 here is CAIWMGSREQYV. CDR3 DNA sequence: TGTGCCATCTGGATGGGATCCCGCGAGCAGTACGTC.

This rearrangement joins TRBV3-1 to TRBJ1-3; no firm D call. This CDR3 spans 13 amino acids. Germline CDR1 and CDR2: LGHDT and YNNKEL (reference sequence). V was shortened by 3 bases and J by 4 bases, with 7 bases between the two germline ends. CDR3 DNA sequence: TGTGCCAGCAGCCAGGCTTTAGGAAACACCATATATTTT. It specifies CASSQALGNTIYF.

This clonotype was observed a handful of times. V gene TRBV20-1 combines with J gene TRBJ2-3, with 7 bases aligning to TRBD2. The CDR3 has 14 residues. Germline-derived CDR1 and CDR2 are DFQATT and SNEGSKA (reference sequence). The CDR3 DNA is TGCAGCCATAAATCGGGTACTAGCGAAGATACGCAGTATTTT. It encodes CSHKSGTSEDTQYF.

This chain connects TRBV12-3 or TRBV12-4 to TRBJ2-5, with D perhaps being TRBD1 or TRBD2 (5 bases each). The germline V and J ends were trimmed by 2 bases and 2 bases, with 9 bases remaining between them. This CDR3 comprises 14 residues. The CDR3 bases are TGTGCCAGCAGTTTACTGGGACGGCAAGAGACCCAGTACTTC. Translation gives CASSLLGRQETQYF.

This rearrangement joins TRBV12-3 or TRBV12-4 to TRBJ2-1, with D maybe TRBD2 (5 bases). V lost 5 bases, J lost 0 bases, and 11 bases lay in between. This CDR3 spans 15 amino acids. The CDR3 spells CASSGRGSSYNEQFF. Here the CDR3 DNA reads TGTGCCAGCAGTGGTCGGGGTAGCTCCTACAATGAGCAGTTCTTC.

This clonotype was counted between two and nine times. The V call is TRBV7-2, the J call TRBJ2-7; D is perhaps TRBD2 (5 bases). The J call is uncertain, as TRBJ2-1 better fits the DNA end. CDR3 length equals 14 residues. Germline V gives CDR1 SGHTA, CDR2 FQGNSA. Here the CDR3 DNA reads TGTGCCAGCAGCCCCACGGGGATTTGGAATGAGCAGTTCTTC. Translation gives CASSPTGIWNEQFF.

The table lists this clonotype with a few counts. This chain uses TRBV9 with TRBJ2-1; maybe TRBD2 (5 bases). The end of the DNA fits TRBJ2-7 better, so the J call may be wrong. The CDR3 is 15 amino acids. Germline CDR1 SGDLS, CDR2 YYNGEE. The CDR3 sequence: CASSVAILRGYEQYV. The CDR3, as DNA: TGTGCCAGCAGCGTAGCAATTCTCCGGGGCTACGAGCAGTACGTC.

The V call is TRBV7-2, the J call TRBJ1-3; unclear D gene. With 8 bases removed from V and 4 bases from J, the gap between germline ends came to 12 bases. Germline V CDR1 and CDR2: SGHTA, FQGNSA. There are 13 residues in the CDR3. CDR3 residues: CASYRGSGNTIYF. Written as DNA, the CDR3 is TGTGCCAGCTACCGTGGGTCCGGAAACACCATATATTTT.

V usage is TRBV27 and J usage is TRBJ2-6; 9 nucleotides agree with TRBD1. V gave up 4 bases and J gave up 4 bases; unmatched junction bases: 5. This CDR3 has 16 amino acids. Germline-derived CDR1 and CDR2 are MNHEY and SMNVEV (reference sequence). The CDR3 bases are TGTGCCAGCAGTTCACAGGGGGCGCTAGGGGCCAACGTCCTGACTTTC. This codes for CASSSQGALGANVLTF.

This clonotype was seen many times. The chain uses TRBV29-1 and TRBJ1-3; D ambiguous. V dropped 4 bases and J dropped 0 bases, with 7 bases sitting between them. The CDR3 has 13 residues. Per the germline V gene, CDR1 is SQVTM and CDR2 is ANQGSEA. The DNA of the CDR3 is TGCAGCGTTGGTCCCAACTCTGGAAACACCATATATTTT. Its translation: CSVGPNSGNTIYF.

In its sample, this clonotype was seen many times. The V gene is TRBV30, the J gene TRBJ1-1; D unclear. CDR1 GTSNPN and CDR2 SVGIG come from the germline V gene (reference sequence). V was pared by 6 bases and J by 0 bases, with 8 bases between. The CDR3 length is 12 residues. The CDR3 protein is CACTLVNTEAFF. CDR3 nucleotide sequence: TGTGCCTGTACTTTGGTGAACACTGAAGCTTTCTTT.

The V call is TRBV5-1, the J call TRBJ1-5; D possibly corresponds to TRBD1 (5 bases). The CDR3 has 14 amino acids. Trimming took 4 bases from V and 4 from J, leaving 12 bases between them. In germline, CDR1 is SGHRS, CDR2 YFSETQ. This CDR3 is CASSPTGVNQPQHF. CDR3 bases: TGCGCCAGCAGCCCGACGGGGGTAAATCAGCCCCAGCATTTT.

This chain links TRBV20-1 with TRBJ2-1; maybe TRBD2 (6 bases). The CDR3 runs 14 residues. Trimming left V 5 bases short and J 6 bases short, with 17 bases between. CDR1 is DFQATT and CDR2 is SNEGSKA in the germline V gene (reference sequence). The CDR3 spells CSAGRGGVVNEQFF. DNA for the CDR3: TGCAGTGCTGGAAGGGGCGGGGTGGTCAATGAGCAGTTCTTC.

This clonotype has a handful of counts. The chain has TRBV12-3 or TRBV12-4 and TRBJ2-5; D perhaps matches TRBD1 (6 bases). This CDR3 comprises 14 residues. V dropped 7 bases and J dropped 0 bases, with 12 bases sitting between them. CDR3 coding DNA: TGTGCCAGCATGGACAGAACCAACCAAGAGACCCAGTACTTC. It translates to CASMDRTNQETQYF.

Many counts were recorded for this clonotype. The chain links TRBV20-1 to TRBJ2-7; D could derive from TRBD1 or TRBD2 (5 bases each). The V end was cut by 5 bases, the J end by 5 bases, with 19 bases between. The CDR3 contains 14 residues. CDR1 and CDR2 (germline): DFQATT, SNEGSKA (reference sequence). The CDR3 protein is CSAPPGRGNNEQYF. The CDR3, as DNA: TGCAGTGCTCCCCCAGGGAGAGGGAATAACGAGCAGTACTTC.